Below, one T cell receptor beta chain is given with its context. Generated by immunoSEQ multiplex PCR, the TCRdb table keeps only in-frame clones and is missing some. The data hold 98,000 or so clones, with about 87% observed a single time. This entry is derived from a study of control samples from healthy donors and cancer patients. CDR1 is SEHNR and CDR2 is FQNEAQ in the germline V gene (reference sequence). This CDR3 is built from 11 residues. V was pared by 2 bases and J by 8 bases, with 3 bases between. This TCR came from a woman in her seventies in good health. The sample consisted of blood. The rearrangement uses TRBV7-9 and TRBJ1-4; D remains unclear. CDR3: CASSLNEKLFF. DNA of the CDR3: TGTGCCAGCAGCTTAAACGAAAAACTGTTTTTT.